These 30 T cell receptor beta chains originate from one sample sequenced in a study of T cell responses to AZD1222 COVID-19 vaccine. Using immunoSEQ multiplex PCR, the repertoire was profiled, and TCRdb retains in-frame clones only, with some absent. The sample lists around 180,000 clones; 85% to 95% were seen once. The starting material was peripheral blood, obtained on day 0 of AZD1222 vaccination. Receptors originate from an adult in good health.

The J gene is TRBJ2-7, the V gene TRBV7-9; D remains unclear. Trimming stripped 5 bases from V and 2 bases from J, with 4 bases between. Per the germline V gene, CDR1 is SEHNR and CDR2 is FQNEAQ (reference sequence). The CDR3 is made up of 11 amino acids. CDR3 residues: CASSNTYEQYF. In DNA form, the CDR3 reads TGTGCCAGCAGCAACACCTACGAGCAGTACTTC.

The DNA for the CDR3 is TGTGCCAGCAGCTTAGAAACAGGGTATTCACCCCTCCACTTT. Its translation: CASSLETGYSPLHF. This sequence joins TRBV7-8 and TRBJ1-6, with D tentatively TRBD1 (6 bases). CDR1 SGHVS and CDR2 FQNEAQ come from the germline V gene. The CDR3 consists of 14 residues. V dropped 1 base and J dropped 8 bases, with 9 bases sitting between them.

In regard to this clone: The same CDR3 also results from other DNA sequences found in this sample. V is TRBV18 and J is TRBJ1-1; D is ambiguous. V lost 6 bases and J 2 bases, leaving 7 bases between the germline ends. The CDR3 contains 12 residues. In germline, CDR1 is KGHSH, CDR2 LQKENI. In DNA form, the CDR3 reads TGTGCCAGCTCCCCAAGAAACACTGAAGCTTTCTTT. Translating it yields CASSPRNTEAFF.

The chain recombines TRBV27 with TRBJ1-1; D uncertain. Per germline, CDR1 MNHEY and CDR2 SMNVEV (reference sequence). CDR3 length: 14 residues. The germline V and J ends were trimmed by 4 bases and 1 base, with 10 bases remaining between them. CDR3 region: CASSSPTENTEAFF. The CDR3, as DNA: TGTGCCAGCAGTTCCCCGACGGAGAACACTGAAGCTTTCTTT.

The gene calls are TRBV27 and TRBJ1-5; 7 nucleotides line up with TRBD1. The CDR3 length is 17 residues. Trimming at V came to 5 bases and at J to 1 base, leaving 11 bases not matched to a gene. Germline V gene lookup returns CDR1 MNHEY and CDR2 SMNVEV (reference sequence). The CDR3 reads CASSLSRGALSNQPQHF. Here the CDR3 DNA reads TGTGCCAGCAGTCTGTCCAGGGGGGCTTTAAGCAATCAGCCCCAGCATTTT.

This chain uses TRBV6-2 or TRBV6-3 with TRBJ1-1, with 7 positions matching TRBD1. CDR3 length: 14 residues. Germline trimming cut 3 bases from V and 1 base from J; bases unmatched to any gene: 2. The germline gives CDR1 MNHEY, CDR2 SVGEGT. The CDR3 reads CASSYRDRNTEAFF. In DNA form, the CDR3 reads TGTGCCAGCAGTTATCGGGACAGGAACACTGAAGCTTTCTTT.

This clone was seen only once. The chain has TRBV5-1 and TRBJ2-7; 8 bases match TRBD1. Looked up from germline, CDR1 is SGHRS and CDR2 is YFSETQ. Unmatched junction bases numbered 18, after V lost 4 bases and J lost 3 bases. This CDR3 region has 18 residues. The CDR3 loop is CASSQRVSGTGILYEQYV. The CDR3 DNA sequence: TGCGCCAGCAGCCAGAGAGTTTCCGGGACAGGCATCCTCTACGAGCAGTACGTC.

The V gene is TRBV29-1, the J gene TRBJ1-1, with no clear D. Germline V gene data show CDR1 as SQVTM and CDR2 as ANQGSEA. The CDR3 is made up of 11 amino acids. With 7 bases removed from V and 0 bases from J, the gap between germline ends came to 6 bases. In DNA, the CDR3 is TGCAGCGGGGAGTTGAACACTGAAGCTTTCTTT. It codes for CSGELNTEAFF.

V gene TRBV3-1 (or the pseudogene TRBV3-2) combines with J gene TRBJ1-5, with D tentatively TRBD1 (5 bases). V was trimmed by 1 base and J by 7 bases, leaving 11 bases between them. Germline values: CDR1 LGHDT, CDR2 YNNKEL (reference sequence). The CDR3 covers 14 residues. CDR3 sequence (DNA): TGTGCCAGCAGCCAAGTGGGGGGGGAACAGCCCCAGCATTTT. Translation: CASSQVGGEQPQHF.

This chain connects TRBV9 to TRBJ2-7, with a weak D call TRBD2 (5 bases). CDR3 length equals 14 residues. Germline CDR1 reads SGDLS; CDR2 reads YYNGEE. Trimming pared 4 bases from V and 3 bases from J, leaving 14 bases between. The CDR3 sequence is CASSPQSGLYEQYF. The CDR3, as DNA: TGTGCCAGCAGCCCCCAGAGCGGACTCTACGAGCAGTACTTC.

The chain has TRBV9 and TRBJ1-3, with TRBD1 as a possible D gene (5 bases). Germline lookup yields CDR1 SGDLS and CDR2 YYNGEE. Trimming removed 0 bases at V and 0 bases at J, with 7 bases between. The CDR3 length is 15 residues. This CDR3 reads CASSVGQTSGNTIYF. CDR3 coding DNA: TGTGCCAGCAGCGTAGGACAGACCTCTGGAAACACCATATATTTT. The variable domain in full, completed from reference TRBV9 and TRBJ1-3, reads DSGVTQTPKHLITATGQRVTLRCSPRSGDLSVYWYQQSLDQGLQFLIQYYNGEERAKGNILERFSAQQFPDLHSELNLSSLELGDSALYFCASSVGQTSGNTIYFGEGSWLTVV.

The V and J genes are TRBV6-2 or TRBV6-3 and TRBJ2-3; D call uncertain. The CDR3 extends over 13 amino acids. The germline V and J ends were trimmed by 3 bases and 2 bases, with 6 bases remaining between them. Germline CDR1 reads MNHEY; CDR2 reads SVGEGT. CDR3 sequence (DNA): TGTGCCAGCAGTTATGGGGTCACAGATACGCAGTATTTT. Translation gives CASSYGVTDTQYF.

The chain carries TRBV4-1 and TRBJ1-4, with D perhaps TRBD1 (6 bases). The germline gives CDR1 MGHRA, CDR2 YSYEKL. The V gene lost 3 bases and the J gene lost 5 bases, with 13 bases spanning the gap. This CDR3 has 15 amino acids. The CDR3 DNA follows: TGCGCCAGCAGCCAGGTACAGGGACGGAATGAAAAACTGTTTTTT. This codes for CASSQVQGRNEKLFF.

The chain links TRBV18 to TRBJ2-1; possibly TRBD1 for D (5 bases). Trimming shortened V by 3 bases and J by 4 bases, and 7 bases separated the two germline ends. This CDR3 has 13 residues. Germline V lookup: CDR1 KGHSH, CDR2 LQKENI. CDR3 nucleotide sequence: TGTGCCAGCTCACCGCAGGGATACAATGAGCAGTTCTTC. This encodes CASSPQGYNEQFF.

The DNA for the CDR3 is TGTGCCAGCAGTGAGGGGGGCACGAGGGGGAAGCAGTACTTC. Protein: CASSEGGTRGKQYF. This rearrangement joins TRBV2 to TRBJ2-7, with D perhaps TRBD1 or TRBD2 (6 bases each). V was trimmed by 3 bases and J by 8 bases, leaving 17 bases between them. The CDR3 is made up of 14 amino acids. The germline gives CDR1 SNHLY, CDR2 FYNNEI.

This sequence joins TRBV3-1 (or the pseudogene TRBV3-2) and TRBJ1-3; D call uncertain. The CDR3 totals 15 residues. V was cut by 2 bases and J by 0 bases, with 8 bases left in between. Per the germline V gene, CDR1 is LGHDT and CDR2 is YNNKEL (reference sequence). The CDR3 DNA reads TGTGCCAGCAGCCAACTGGACGGCTCTGGAAACACCATATATTTT. It translates to CASSQLDGSGNTIYF.

The chain recombines TRBV19 with TRBJ1-2; tentatively, D is TRBD1 (5 bases). Germline values: CDR1 LNHDA, CDR2 SQIVND (reference sequence). V was trimmed by 0 bases and J by 8 bases, leaving 13 bases between them. CDR3 length equals 14 residues. CDR3: CASSIDSGTAGYTF. Here the CDR3 DNA reads TGTGCCAGTAGTATAGATTCTGGGACGGCCGGCTACACCTTC.

The chain recombines TRBV18 with TRBJ1-1; the D gene is possibly TRBD1 (5 bases). V dropped 5 bases and J dropped 5 bases, with 9 bases sitting between them. From germline, CDR1 is KGHSH and CDR2 LQKENI. The CDR3 consists of 12 residues. Here the CDR3 DNA reads TGTGCCAGCTCAGAAGGGGAAACTGAAGCTTTCTTT. Translated, it gives CASSEGETEAFF.

This clone appeared a single time. This chain uses TRBV14 with TRBJ1-1, with D possibly matching TRBD1 (5 bases). There are 15 residues in the CDR3. V was shortened by 1 base and J by 0 bases, with 9 bases between the two germline ends. Germline V lookup: CDR1 SGHDN, CDR2 FVKESK. CDR3 in amino acids: CASSQAGTLNTEAFF. The CDR3 region has the DNA TGTGCCAGCAGCCAAGCCGGGACCTTGAACACTGAAGCTTTCTTT.

V is TRBV28 and J is TRBJ2-3; 9 nucleotides match TRBD2. The germline CDR1 and CDR2 sequences are MDHEN and SYDVKM. After removal of 10 bases from V and 5 bases from J, the junction contained 13 bases not matched to a gene. This CDR3 has 15 amino acids. CDR3 region: CAIQDWRGGRDTQYF. The CDR3 nucleotides are TGTGCCATACAGGACTGGCGGGGGGGCCGAGATACGCAGTATTTT.

The genes are TRBV20-1 and TRBJ2-5, with no clear D. V lost 0 bases to trimming and J lost 5 bases, with 1 base between them. CDR3 length equals 10 residues. Germline V CDR1 and CDR2: DFQATT, SNEGSKA (reference sequence). Written as DNA, the CDR3 is TGCAGTGCTAGAGACGAGACCCAGTACTTC. Translating it yields CSARDETQYF.

The J gene is TRBJ1-4, the V gene TRBV7-9, with D perhaps matching TRBD1 (6 bases). Germline loops: CDR1 SEHNR, CDR2 FQNEAQ (reference sequence). The CDR3 length is 16 residues. The V end lost 1 base, the J end lost 2 bases, and 11 bases lay between the germline ends. CDR3 sequence reads: CASSLGVGQTNEKLFF. CDR3 nucleotides: TGTGCCAGCAGCTTAGGGGTCGGACAGACTAATGAAAAACTGTTTTTT.

The chain carries TRBV9 and TRBJ2-1, with a tentative D call TRBD2 (5 bases). From germline, CDR1 is SGDLS and CDR2 YYNGEE. V lost 4 bases and J 4 bases, leaving 18 bases between the germline ends. The CDR3 has 16 amino acids. CDR3 sequence reads: CASSPFGVSLYNEQFF. The CDR3 nucleotides read TGTGCCAGCAGCCCCTTCGGGGTTTCTCTTTACAATGAGCAGTTCTTC. Full variable domain (remainder filled in from reference TRBV9 and TRBJ2-1): DSGVTQTPKHLITATGQRVTLRCSPRSGDLSVYWYQQSLDQGLQFLIQYYNGEERAKGNILERFSAQQFPDLHSELNLSSLELGDSALYFCASSPFGVSLYNEQFFGPGTRLTVL.

The V gene is TRBV19, the J gene TRBJ2-1; no definite D call. The CDR3 has 15 residues. Deletions cut 6 bases from V and 2 bases from J, with 14 bases between. CDR1 is LNHDA, CDR2 SQIVND, per germline (reference sequence). The CDR3 protein is CASSPRSSTYNEQFF. The CDR3 DNA reads as TGTGCCAGTAGCCCCCGTAGCTCAACCTACAATGAGCAGTTCTTC. The variable domain in full, completed from reference TRBV19 and TRBJ2-1, reads DGGITQSPKYLFRKEGQNVTLSCEQNLNHDAMYWYRQDPGQGLRLIYYSQIVNDFQKGDIAEGYSVSREKKESFPLTVTSAQKNPTAFYLCASSPRSSTYNEQFFGPGTRLTVL.

The rearrangement links TRBV21-1 to TRBJ1-4. TRBV21-1 is reported as a pseudogene. The length of the CDR3 is 15 residues. As DNA, the CDR3 is TGTGCCAGCAGCAAAAACCAGGGAGAAAATGAAAAACTGTTTTTT. As protein: CASSKNQGENEKLFF.

The chain combines TRBV3-1 (or the pseudogene TRBV3-2) with TRBJ2-2, with D possibly TRBD2 on 5 matching bases. Germline-derived CDR1 and CDR2 are LGHDT and YNNKEL (reference sequence). The CDR3 sequence is 13 residues long. V gave up 5 bases and J gave up 5 bases, with 9 bases separating them. The CDR3, as DNA: TGTGCCAGCAGCGCCGGGGAGACCGGGGAGCTGTTTTTT. It is translated as CASSAGETGELFF.

The chain combines TRBV7-2 with TRBJ1-5; 8 bases line up with TRBD1. The CDR3 is made up of 14 amino acids. The germline V gene encodes CDR1 SGHTA and CDR2 FQGNSA. Trimming took 6 bases from V and 7 from J; bases not matched to a gene: 8. The CDR3 nucleotides are TGTGCCAGCAGGGCCGGGACAGGTCCCCAGCCCCAGCATTTT. Translation: CASRAGTGPQPQHF.

J is TRBJ2-1 and V is TRBV27; 8 positions agree with TRBD1. Germline lookup yields CDR1 MNHEY and CDR2 SMNVEV (reference sequence). This CDR3 is built from 12 residues. V trimming: 6 bases; J trimming: 12 bases; junction bases outside the gene matches: 7. This chain's CDR3 is CASRPSGGTQFF. CDR3 DNA sequence: TGTGCCAGCAGGCCCTCAGGGGGCACGCAGTTCTTC.

The chain recombines TRBV6-2 or TRBV6-3 with TRBJ2-3; D possibly corresponds to TRBD1 (5 bases). Trimming removed 6 bases at V and 4 bases at J, with 14 bases between. The CDR3 is 14 amino acids. Germline assignment: CDR1 MNHEY and CDR2 SVGEGT. CDR3 nucleotides: TGTGCCAGCAGCTTATCTGTAGGGGCAGATACGCAGTATTTT. Translation: CASSLSVGADTQYF.

The chain links TRBV28 to TRBJ1-1; D is uncertain. CDR3 length: 11 amino acids. Germline values: CDR1 MDHEN, CDR2 SYDVKM. V gave up 8 bases and J gave up 0 bases, with 4 bases separating them. The CDR3 region has the DNA TGTGCCAGCGGACTGAACACTGAAGCTTTCTTT. Its translation is CASGLNTEAFF.